This T cell receptor beta chain was obtained from a study of T cell repertoires in cytomegalovirus infection. Study-wide background: In public TCR beta signatures, there were indications of both CMV infection and matching HLA type. Study-level points and caveats: Cumulated frequencies of public TCR beta families served to identify carriers of CMV plus the relevant HLA. HLA-C-restricted CMV clonotypes gave the most frequent clonotype in two of eight donors.

This clonotype appeared many times. Antigen specificity is unknown. V was clipped by 5 bases and J by 0 bases, with 8 bases between them. Germline loops: CDR1 SGHTA, CDR2 FQGNSA. The CDR3 has 14 residues. TCRdb called the reads again in MiXCR, with one record for every CDR3 protein. The sample carries around 350,000 distinct CDR3 sequences, 15% to 20% recorded once. Source material: PBMCs. The source of this sequence is a human donor in good health (CMV status not recorded). Some clones in this sample may be carry-over from other donors' samples. The chain couples TRBV7-2 to TRBJ2-1; D is unresolved. CDR3 nucleotides: TGTGCCAGCAGCCCCATGGGCTCCTACAATGAGCAGTTCTTC. This gives the protein CASSPMGSYNEQFF.